This TCR beta chain emerged from a study of human T cells and chemical hapten exposure. As for the study in general: Across samples, TCR yields varied, mostly owing to small differences in pooled library volumes.

This clonotype has at least ten counts. The time point: healthy volunteer bleed at 2 weeks. Blood, whole and unfractionated, served as the source for total RNA extraction. This CDR3 has 14 residues. The V gene's germline CDR1 is SGHRS and CDR2 YFSETQ. Trimming stripped 4 bases from V and 1 base from J, with 11 bases between. Individual cDNA molecules in this library carried unique molecular identifiers. TCRdb analysed the RACE reads with MiXCR anew, one entry per CDR3 protein. The profile shows around 130,000 distinct CDR3 sequences, approximately 9% of them singletons. The chain carries TRBV5-1 and TRBJ2-5; D may be TRBD1 (6 bases). Sequencing used whole blood. The sequence was obtained from a male donor in good health. Some clones in this sample may be carry-over from other donors' samples. The CDR3 region has the DNA TGCGCCAGCAGCCCAGGACAGTTCCAAGAGACCCAGTACTTC. It specifies CASSPGQFQETQYF.